This T cell receptor (beta chain) was observed in a study of blood T cell repertoires in COVID-19. Across the whole study: Samples taken during acute and convalescent COVID-19 were collected in the United States, Italy and Spain.

Repertoires were generated with immunoSEQ multiplex PCR, while TCRdb's copy carries only in-frame clones and drops some. The sample records about 190,000 clones, 80% to 90% being singletons. V was clipped by 6 bases and J by 9 bases; unmatched bases: 13. Germline V CDR1 and CDR2: MDHEN, SYDVKM. The CDR3 sequence is 14 residues long. Material: peripheral blood. The source is a man aged 25-45 years with acute or convalescent COVID-19. The gene calls are TRBV28 and TRBJ1-1; 7 nucleotides line up with TRBD1. The CDR3 DNA reads TGTGCCAGCAGGAAATCTCTTGGGACAGCCAAAGCTTTCTTT. It translates to CASRKSLGTAKAFF.